Listed below are T cell receptor beta chains from one sample, sequenced in a study of blood T cell repertoires in COVID-19. This table comes from immunoSEQ multiplex PCR, and its TCRdb copy is limited to in-frame clones, with some not included. The table records 250,000 or so clones, under 90% of them present only once. Sequenced material: peripheral blood. These TCRs come from a woman aged 40-49 years who had recovered from COVID-19. Both conserved end residues are part of each CDR3. The order of the fields is J gene, clone size, D gene, V gene, CDR3 DNA, CDR3 protein. The D gene is left open where the match is weak. Expanded clones are given a class, and other clones once, few, many or no size at all.

TRBJ1-6	.	TRBD1	TRBV10-3	TGTGCCATCAGAACTGGACAGGAGGGTAATTCACCCCTCCACTTT	CAIRTGQEGNSPLHF
TRBJ2-3	.	TRBD2	TRBV6-5	TGTGCCACGATAGAATCTAGCGGAACAGATACGCAGTATTTT	CATIESSGTDTQYF
TRBJ1-4	once	.	TRBV11-2	TGTGCCAGCAGCACAGTCGCAGGGACAACTAATGAAAAACTGTTTTTT	CASSTVAGTTNEKLFF
TRBJ2-1	.	TRBD2	TRBV19	TGTGCCAGTAGTATAGATCGGGCGGGAGGGCCGGGCAATGAGCAGTTCTTC	CASSIDRAGGPGNEQFF
TRBJ2-7	few	.	TRBV24-1	TGTGCCACCACAGACACGGGGGTCCGCTACGAGCAGTACTTC	CATTDTGVRYEQYF
TRBJ2-1	.	TRBD2	TRBV6-4	TGTGCCAGCAGTCGGACTAGCGGGGGCTCCTACAATGAGCAGTTCTTC	CASSRTSGGSYNEQFF
TRBJ2-7	.	TRBD1	TRBV25-1	TGTGCCAGCAGTGACCACAGGGGCATCTACGAGCAGTACTTC	CASSDHRGIYEQYF
TRBJ2-2	.	TRBD2	TRBV18	TGTGCCAGCTCACCAACTAGCGGGAGTGGTACCGGGGAGCTGTTTTTT	CASSPTSGSGTGELFF
TRBJ2-7	.	.	TRBV4-2	TGTGCCAGCAGCCAAGAAAAAGCCCCATCCTACGAGCAGTACTTC	CASSQEKAPSYEQYF
TRBJ1-5	.	TRBD1	TRBV28	TGTGCCAGCAGCCTCGACAGGGGAGGTCAGCCCCAGCATTTT	CASSLDRGGQPQHF